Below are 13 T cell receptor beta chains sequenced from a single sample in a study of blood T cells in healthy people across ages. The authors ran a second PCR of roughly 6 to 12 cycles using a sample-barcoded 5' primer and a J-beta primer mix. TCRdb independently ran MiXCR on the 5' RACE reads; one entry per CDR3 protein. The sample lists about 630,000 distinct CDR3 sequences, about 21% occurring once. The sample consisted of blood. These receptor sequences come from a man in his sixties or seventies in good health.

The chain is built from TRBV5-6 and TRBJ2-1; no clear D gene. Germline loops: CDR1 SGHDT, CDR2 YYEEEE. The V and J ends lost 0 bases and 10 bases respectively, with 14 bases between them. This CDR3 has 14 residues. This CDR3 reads CASSLAGPVPEQFF. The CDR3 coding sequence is TGTGCCAGCAGCTTGGCAGGACCTGTTCCCGAGCAGTTCTTC.

CDR3 bases: TGCAGTGCTAGAGTCGGGACTAGCGGGAGTACCTACAATGAGCAGTTCTTC. Protein product: CSARVGTSGSTYNEQFF. The J gene is TRBJ2-1, the V gene TRBV20-1; 14 nucleotides agree with TRBD2. V trimming: 1 base; J trimming: 2 bases; junction bases outside the gene matches: 4. Germline V lookup: CDR1 DFQATT, CDR2 SNEGSKA (reference sequence). The CDR3 has 17 residues.

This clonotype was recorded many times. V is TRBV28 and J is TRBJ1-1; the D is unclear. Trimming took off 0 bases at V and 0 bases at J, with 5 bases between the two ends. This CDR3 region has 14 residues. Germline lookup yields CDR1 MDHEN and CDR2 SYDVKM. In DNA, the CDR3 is TGTGCCAGCAGTTTATGGCGGGTGAACACTGAAGCTTTCTTT. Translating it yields CASSLWRVNTEAFF.

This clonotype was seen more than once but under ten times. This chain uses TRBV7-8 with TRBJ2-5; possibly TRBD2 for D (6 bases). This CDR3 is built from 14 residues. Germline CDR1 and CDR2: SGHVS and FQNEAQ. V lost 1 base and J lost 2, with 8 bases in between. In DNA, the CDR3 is TGTGCCAGCAGCTTAGTGCTAGCGCAAGAGACCCAGTACTTC. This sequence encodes CASSLVLAQETQYF.

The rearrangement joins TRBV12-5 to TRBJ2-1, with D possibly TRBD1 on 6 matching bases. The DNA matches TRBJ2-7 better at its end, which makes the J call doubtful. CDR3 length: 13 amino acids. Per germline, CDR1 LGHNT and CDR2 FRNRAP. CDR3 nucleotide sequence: TGTGCTAGTGGTTACCAGGGGCGGTACGAGCAGTACTTC. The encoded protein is CASGYQGRYEQYF.

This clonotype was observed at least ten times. CDR3 nucleotide sequence: TGCGCCAGCAGCCAACCCGGGACAGATGAGCAGTTCTTC. This encodes CASSQPGTDEQFF. The rearrangement uses TRBV4-1 and TRBJ2-1, with 7 bases aligning to TRBD1. CDR1 MGHRA and CDR2 YSYEKL come from the germline V gene. CDR3 length: 13 amino acids. J lost 8 bases, V lost 2 bases, and 3 bases had no gene match.

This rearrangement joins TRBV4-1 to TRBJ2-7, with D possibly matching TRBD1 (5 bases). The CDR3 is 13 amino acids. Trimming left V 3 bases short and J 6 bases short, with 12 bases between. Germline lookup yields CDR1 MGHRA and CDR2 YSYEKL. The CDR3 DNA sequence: TGCGCCAGCAGCCACGTAGGGGCCTGCGAGCAGTACTTC. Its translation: CASSHVGACEQYF.

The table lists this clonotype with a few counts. The CDR3 spells CASSSLGTSGSTYEQYF. The CDR3 DNA reads TGTGCCAGCAGCTCACTAGGGACTAGCGGGAGTACCTACGAGCAGTACTTC. The chain carries TRBV7-9 and TRBJ2-7; the match to TRBD2 covers 14 bases. The V gene's germline CDR1 is SEHNR and CDR2 FQNEAQ (reference sequence). After removal of 4 bases from V and 2 bases from J, the junction contained 7 bases not matched to a gene. The CDR3 runs 17 residues.

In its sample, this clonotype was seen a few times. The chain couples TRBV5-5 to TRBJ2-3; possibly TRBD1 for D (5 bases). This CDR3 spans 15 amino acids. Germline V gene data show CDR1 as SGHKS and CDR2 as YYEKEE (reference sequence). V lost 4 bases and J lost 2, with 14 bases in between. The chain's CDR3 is CASSQMDTSTDTQYF. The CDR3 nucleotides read TGTGCCAGCAGCCAGATGGACACCTCCACAGATACGCAGTATTTT.

Here the CDR3 DNA reads TGTGCCAGCAGCCTTTACAAGGGGTCCCTAGCGGGAGTCCATGAGCAGTTCTTC. Its translation is CASSLYKGSLAGVHEQFF. The chain employs TRBV7-9 and TRBJ2-1, with 10 bases that match TRBD2. V lost 5 bases and J lost 8; bases outside the gene matches: 18. Per germline, CDR1 SEHNR and CDR2 FQNEAQ (reference sequence). CDR3 size: 18 residues.

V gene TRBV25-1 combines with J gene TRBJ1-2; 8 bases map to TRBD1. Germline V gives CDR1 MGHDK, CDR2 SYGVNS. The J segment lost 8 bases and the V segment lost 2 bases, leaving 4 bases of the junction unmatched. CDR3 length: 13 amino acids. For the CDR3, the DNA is TGTGCCAGCAGTGAACAGACAGGGGACGGCTACACCTTC. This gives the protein CASSEQTGDGYTF.

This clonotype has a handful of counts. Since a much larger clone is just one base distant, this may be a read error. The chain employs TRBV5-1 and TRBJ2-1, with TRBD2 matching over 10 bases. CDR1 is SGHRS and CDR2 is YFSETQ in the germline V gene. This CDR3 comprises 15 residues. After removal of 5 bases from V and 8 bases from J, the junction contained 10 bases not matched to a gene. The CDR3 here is CASRRTSGAGYEQFF. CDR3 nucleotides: TGCGCCAGCAGAAGGACTAGCGGTGCTGGCTATGAGCAGTTCTTC. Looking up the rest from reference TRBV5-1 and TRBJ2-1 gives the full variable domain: KAGVTQTPRYLIKTRGQQVTLSCSPISGHRSVSWYQQTPGQGLQFLFEYFSETQRNKGNFPGRFSGRQFSNSRSEMNVSTLELGDSALYLCASRRTSGAGYEQFFGPGTRLTVL.

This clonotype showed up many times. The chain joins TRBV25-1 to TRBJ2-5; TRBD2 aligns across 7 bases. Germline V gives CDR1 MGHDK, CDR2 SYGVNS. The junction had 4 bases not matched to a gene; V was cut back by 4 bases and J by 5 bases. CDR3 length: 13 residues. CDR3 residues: CASSGLAWETQYF. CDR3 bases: TGTGCCAGCAGTGGACTAGCCTGGGAGACCCAGTACTTC.